The following is a T cell receptor beta chain sequence with its context. These data belong to a study of T cell changes during pregnancy in multiple sclerosis. Clones were read by immunoSEQ multiplex PCR, and TCRdb kept only the in-frame ones, dropping some. In the table there are fewer than 60,000 clones, just over 90% of which are singletons. V gave up 0 bases and J gave up 9 bases, with 13 bases separating them. The CDR3 consists of 14 residues. CDR1 and CDR2 (germline): SGHRS, YFSETQ. The clonotype was recovered from a female donor with multiple sclerosis, enrolled in a pregnancy study. The V call is TRBV5-1, the J call TRBJ2-4; D might be TRBD1 (5 bases). The sample was peripheral blood, taken in the second trimester of pregnancy. As DNA, the CDR3 is TGCGCCAGCAGCTTGGGGCAGGGATTAAGCATTCAGTACTTC. Protein sequence: CASSLGQGLSIQYF.